The sequence of this T cell receptor (beta chain) was determined in a study of monozygotic twins with inflammatory bowel disease (dated by TCRdb to between 2018 and 2020). For the study in its entirety: The full study comprised about 28 monozygotic twin pairs: nine German pairs (four IBD-concordant, five IBD-discordant) and 19 IBD-discordant Danish pairs. The search for disease-associated traits relied mainly on comparing IBD patients with their genetically identical healthy co-twins within discordant pairs. Each individual had, on average, about 151 000 unique TCRalpha sequences and 181 000 unique TCRbeta sequences available for analysis.

A roughly 2.5 ml peripheral blood sample was drawn into PAXgene tubes per donor and stored at -80°C. Without any T cell sorting, total RNA was extracted from whole blood using the PAXgene blood miRNA kit on an automated QIAcube. Peripheral blood from monozygotic twin pairs who were concordant or discordant for inflammatory bowel disease underwent deep TCRalpha and TCRbeta repertoire profiling using unique molecular barcoding. For every twin pair, smoking habits were documented, and each individual was categorised as a current, former or never smoker. Study-level results and caveats: Fewer clonotypes were shared with other individuals by IBD patients than by healthy twins, most markedly in patients showing signs of disease activity. Background noise and inter-individual variability may have been introduced into the repertoires by the differing immunosuppressive treatments among patients. Different T cell subtypes could not be distinguished in the analysis. Repertoire similarity did not differ between concordant and discordant twins, which could be due to limited statistical power. TCRbeta repertoire diversity, by inverse Simpson index, was decreased in IBD patients compared with their healthy co-twins. No single strong signal or clonotype linked to IBD turned up in the results, so the idea that one exists was not supported.

The CDR3 has 17 amino acids, counting the end cysteine and phenylalanine. No DNA was logged. The CDR1 and CDR2 encoded by the germline V gene are MNHEY and SVGAGI. For this clonotype: Its antigen specificity is not known.

Library prep was done by 5' RACE. Preparation of each TCR library used around 3,500 ng of total RNA. For each sample, cDNA was synthesized in eight separate reactions using SMARTScribe reverse transcriptase. During cDNA synthesis, unique molecular identifiers containing a 6-nucleotide sample barcode were introduced by template switching. Amplification of TCRalpha and TCRbeta cDNA involved two nested PCRs of 16 and 9 cycles, and each PCR was followed by bead purification. Before amplification, the cDNA was treated with uracil DNA-glycosylase and purified using the QIAquick PCR purification kit. The second PCR added Illumina TruSeq-compatible adapters along with sample-specific barcodes. TapeStation and Qubit were used to check library quality and concentration, and 4 to 6 ng of each library was pooled. The pooled libraries were sequenced with 2 x 100 bp reads and custom sequencing primers on an Illumina HiSeq2500 single-index Rapid Run. The authors' pipeline ran thus. UMI-based consensus assembly with MiGEC version 1.2.6 was used to correct PCR and sequencing errors. MiXCR version 2.1.1 was used for V(D)J alignment, clonotype assembly and CDR3 extraction. Gene usage, clonotype sharing and MAIT/NKT TCR abundance were normalised by analysing the top 1000, 10 000 and 20 000 clonotypes per sample. After downsampling to 27 000 UMIs, diversity was calculated as the inverse Simpson index using the vegan R package. Paired Mann-Whitney U tests were applied to discordant twin pairs, with Benjamini-Hochberg correction for multiple testing. TCRdb reprocessed the reads, reporting each CDR3 protein sequence once and no DNA. These V and J calls are TCRdb output, not the study's own analysis. The sample table records over 200,000 distinct CDR3 sequences. The ten largest account for 7.7% of the sample.

This receptor chain uses TRBV6-5 and TRBJ2-1; TCRdb outputs TRBD1, but without DNA this stays unchecked. This TCR was sampled from a human donor with ulcerative colitis or Crohn's disease, or a healthy co-twin of an affected twin (not recorded which). Sequencing input: blood. CDR3 sequence: CASSSTRTTGGFHEQFF.